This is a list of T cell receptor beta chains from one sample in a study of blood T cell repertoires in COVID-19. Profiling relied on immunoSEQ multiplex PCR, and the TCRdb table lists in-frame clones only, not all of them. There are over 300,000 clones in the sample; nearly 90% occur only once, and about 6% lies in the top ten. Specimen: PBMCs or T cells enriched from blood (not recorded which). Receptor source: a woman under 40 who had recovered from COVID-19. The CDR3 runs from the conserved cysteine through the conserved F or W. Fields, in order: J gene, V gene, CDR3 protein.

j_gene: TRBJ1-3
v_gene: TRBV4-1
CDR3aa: CASSQEWSGGPSGNTIYF

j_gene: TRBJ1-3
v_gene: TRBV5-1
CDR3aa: CASSTLPGQGNTIYF

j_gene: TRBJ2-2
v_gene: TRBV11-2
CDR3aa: CASSPVRGLHTGELFF

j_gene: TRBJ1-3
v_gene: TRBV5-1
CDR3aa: CASSLSRAGNTIYF

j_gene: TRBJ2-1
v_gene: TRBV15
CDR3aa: CATSRGPISGGRGNEQFF

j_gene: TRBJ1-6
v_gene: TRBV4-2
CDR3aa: CASGSQGNHNSPLHF

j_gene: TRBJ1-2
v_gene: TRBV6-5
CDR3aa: CASQGQNMYGYTF

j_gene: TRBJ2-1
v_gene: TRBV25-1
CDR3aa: CASSEWTGLEVDEQFF

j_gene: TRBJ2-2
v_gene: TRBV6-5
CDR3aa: CASSFLQGGTGELFF

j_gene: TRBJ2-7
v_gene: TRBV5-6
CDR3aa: CASSRDRATYEQYF

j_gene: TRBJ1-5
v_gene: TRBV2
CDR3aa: CASSGETGGNQPQHF

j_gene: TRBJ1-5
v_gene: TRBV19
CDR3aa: CASSIVPRGKPQHF

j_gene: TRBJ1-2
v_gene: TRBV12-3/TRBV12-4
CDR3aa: CASSSTAGYGYTF

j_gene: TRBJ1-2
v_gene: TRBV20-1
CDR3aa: CSANRDYGYTF

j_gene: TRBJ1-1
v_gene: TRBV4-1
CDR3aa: CASSSAGGSNTEAFF

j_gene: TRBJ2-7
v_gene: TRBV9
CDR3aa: CASSVEGTGVPYEQYF

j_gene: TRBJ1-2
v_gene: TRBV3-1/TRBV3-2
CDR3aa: CASSRSTGQNYGYTF

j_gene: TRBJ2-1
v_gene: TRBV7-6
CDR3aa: CASSFRWAGTSGGSTYNEQFF

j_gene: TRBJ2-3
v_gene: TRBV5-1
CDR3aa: CASSLAVQDTQYF

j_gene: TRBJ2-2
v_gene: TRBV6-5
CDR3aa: CASSYGQGGTGELFF

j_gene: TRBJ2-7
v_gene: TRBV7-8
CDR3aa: CASSGREGSYEQYF

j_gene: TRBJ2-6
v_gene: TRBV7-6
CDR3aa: CASSSTGVGANVLTF

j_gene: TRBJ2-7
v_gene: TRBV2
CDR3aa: CASSTQGYEQYF

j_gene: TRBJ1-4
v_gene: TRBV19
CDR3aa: CASSFVRTNNEKLFF

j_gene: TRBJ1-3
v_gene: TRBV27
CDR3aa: CASSLGVGTDHPGNTIYF

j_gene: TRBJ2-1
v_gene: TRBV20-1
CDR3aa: CSASWDRGGEQFF

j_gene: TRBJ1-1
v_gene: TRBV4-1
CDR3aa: CASSPRQGSEAFF

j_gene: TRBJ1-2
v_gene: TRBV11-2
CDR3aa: CASSPGTARPTF

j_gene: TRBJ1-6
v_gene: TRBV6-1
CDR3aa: CASSELRNSPLHF

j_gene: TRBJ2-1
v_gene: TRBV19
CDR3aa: CASSIEAALRGHEQFF

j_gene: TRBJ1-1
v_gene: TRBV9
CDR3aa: CASSRDRVTNTEAFF